This T cell receptor (beta chain) was recorded in a study of metastatic and nonmetastatic thyroid tumors. In the study overall: The authors compared repertoires across blood and tumor or nodule tissue from malignant and benign thyroid patients.

Original methodology: The study's classifier, a distant-metastasis tool for papillary thyroid cancer, was built using CDR3 differences across clinicopathological groups. TCRdb re-called clones from the PCR reads using MiXCR. The V and J calls, along with clone size, are taken from TCRdb and not from the paper's own processing. Among just over 70,000 clones listed, around 19% were seen once. The ends were cut back, 5 bases at V and 2 bases at J, with 13 bases in the middle. The CDR3 runs to 15 residues. Germline-derived CDR1 and CDR2 are LNHDA and SQIVND (reference sequence). This clone was counted ten times or more. Its specificity is not known. Points from the study as a whole: When malignant thyroid tumors were compared with benign nodules, TCR beta diversity was reportedly significantly higher in the malignant tumors. This held in both blood and tumor samples.

None of the patients had undergone any treatment ahead of thyroid surgery. Material: blood. The source of this sequence is a female donor with papillary thyroid cancer or a benign thyroid nodule (not recorded which). Some clones in this sample may be carry-over from other donors' samples. V gene TRBV19 combines with J gene TRBJ2-1, with D unresolved. CDR3 loop: CASSHYQRPYNEQFF. Written as DNA, the CDR3 is TGTGCCAGTAGTCATTACCAACGTCCCTACAATGAGCAGTTCTTC.